Below are 21 T cell receptor beta chains sequenced from a single sample in a study of CD8 T cells in Susac syndrome. With random hexamers, reverse transcription was performed on about 0.45 to 1 ug of RNA. Each CDR3 protein gets one entry after TCRdb re-called the immunoSEQ multiplex PCR reads with MiXCR. The data show about 120,000 distinct CDR3 sequences, around 93% seen once. Material: CD8+ T cells from PBMCs. Receptors were obtained from a human donor in good health.

The V call is TRBV20-1, the J call TRBJ1-3; D not certain. Germline assignment: CDR1 DFQATT and CDR2 SNEGSKA (reference sequence). V was pared by 0 bases and J by 0 bases, with 9 bases between. The CDR3 sequence is 15 residues long. This CDR3 is CSARDPRVSGNTIYF. CDR3 coding DNA: TGCAGTGCTAGAGATCCGAGGGTCTCTGGAAACACCATATATTTT.

This chain uses TRBV4-3 with TRBJ2-2; D gene unclear. The ends were cut back, 5 bases at V and 2 bases at J, with 12 bases in the middle. Germline V CDR1 and CDR2: LGHNA, YSLEER. This CDR3 is 15 amino acids long. The CDR3 DNA sequence: TGCGCCAGCAGCTTCAAGGGCGGAAACACCGGGGAGCTGTTTTTT. Protein sequence: CASSFKGGNTGELFF.

V gene TRBV29-1 combines with J gene TRBJ1-2; 8 nucleotides agree with TRBD1. Germline V gives CDR1 SQVTM, CDR2 ANQGSEA. This CDR3 comprises 15 residues. V shed 1 base and J 3 bases; nucleotides not matched to a gene: 7. CDR3 sequence reads: CSVEGGQGKYYGYTF. For the CDR3, the DNA is TGCAGCGTTGAAGGTGGACAGGGAAAATACTATGGCTACACCTTC.

This chain links TRBV5-4 with TRBJ2-5; 7 nucleotides align to TRBD1. V lost 3 bases, J lost 1 base, and 6 bases stayed unmatched. CDR1 SGHNT and CDR2 YYREEE come from the germline V gene (reference sequence). The CDR3 contains 15 residues. The CDR3 nucleotides are TGTGCCAGCAGCTCCTATCGGACAGGCCAAGAGACCCAGTACTTC. Translated, it gives CASSSYRTGQETQYF. The variable domain in full, with the rest retrieved from reference TRBV5-4 and TRBJ2-5, is ETGVTQSPTHLIKTRGQQVTLRCSSQSGHNTVSWYQQALGQGPQFIFQYYREEENGRGNFPPRFSGLQFPNYSSELNVNALELDDSALYLCASSSYRTGQETQYFGPGTRLLVL.

The CDR3 protein is CASSSGGVMNTEAFF. CDR3 sequence (DNA): TGCGCCAGCAGCTCGGGAGGAGTAATGAACACTGAAGCTTTCTTT. The V and J genes are TRBV5-1 and TRBJ1-1; D not resolved. The CDR3 extends over 15 amino acids. Per the germline V gene, CDR1 is SGHRS and CDR2 is YFSETQ. Trimming left V 3 bases short and J 0 bases short, with 12 bases between.

The chain is built from TRBV20-1 and TRBJ2-3; D is undetermined. Germline V gene data show CDR1 as DFQATT and CDR2 as SNEGSKA (reference sequence). The length of the CDR3 is 12 residues. V was clipped by 6 bases and J by 2 bases, with 9 bases between them. The CDR3: CSAQPTTDTQYF. Written as DNA, the CDR3 is TGCAGTGCCCAGCCTACCACAGATACGCAGTATTTT.

Points on this clonotype: An end of the junction differs from the germline gene, which may be a read error. J is TRBJ1-1 and V is TRBV7-7; D not certain. The germline V gene encodes CDR1 SSHAT and CDR2 FNYEAQ (reference sequence). The CDR3 is 13 amino acids. The CDR3 DNA sequence: TGTGCTAGCAGCATCACAGAGAACACTGAAGCTTTCTTT. Translation: CASSITENTEAFF. Complete variable domain (other parts from reference TRBV7-7 and TRBJ1-1): GAGVSQSPRYKVTKRGQDVTLRCDPISSHATLYWYQQALGQGPEFLTYFNYEAQPDKSGLPSDRFSAERPEGSISTLTIQRTEQRDSAMYRCASSITENTEAFFGQGTRLTVV.

The chain employs TRBV7-2 and TRBJ2-7; D might be TRBD2 (6 bases). This CDR3 region has 17 residues. CDR1 is SGHTA and CDR2 is FQGNSA in the germline V gene. V lost 2 bases to trimming and J lost 2 bases, with 19 bases between them. The CDR3 spells CASSLLRGDTETYEQYF. CDR3 DNA: TGTGCCAGCAGCTTACTGCGCGGGGATACCGAAACCTACGAGCAGTACTTC.

The chain uses TRBV7-3 and TRBJ2-4; D is uncertain. Germline CDR1 and CDR2: SGHTA and FQGTGA. CDR3 length: 14 residues. Trimming stripped 1 base from V and 6 bases from J, with 10 bases between. DNA of the CDR3: TGTGCCAGCAGCTTAAGTGGCGGAAGAAACATTCAGTACTTC. This gives the protein CASSLSGGRNIQYF.

For the CDR3, the DNA is TGCGCCAGCAGATTAGACTCGCACTTTAACTATGGCTACACCTTC. Protein sequence: CASRLDSHFNYGYTF. The chain uses TRBV4-3 and TRBJ1-2; no firm D call. Germline V gives CDR1 LGHNA, CDR2 YSLEER. The CDR3 runs 15 residues. V was cut by 6 bases and J by 1 base, with 15 bases left in between.

V and J are TRBV9 and TRBJ2-3; D is unresolved. The CDR3 is made up of 15 amino acids. Germline CDR1 reads SGDLS; CDR2 reads YYNGEE. V dropped 0 bases and J dropped 6 bases, with 14 bases sitting between them. Here the CDR3 reads CASSVATSPEDTQYF. The CDR3 DNA reads TGTGCCAGCAGCGTAGCTACTTCACCCGAGGATACGCAGTATTTT.

This clonotype appeared a few times. V is TRBV30 and J is TRBJ2-7; the D gene is possibly TRBD2 (5 bases). Trimming pared 1 base from V and 3 bases from J, leaving 7 bases between. Germline assignment: CDR1 GTSNPN and CDR2 SVGIG (reference sequence). This CDR3 region has 12 residues. The CDR3 loop reads CAWSDTSYEQYF. The CDR3 DNA sequence: TGTGCCTGGAGTGATACTAGCTACGAGCAGTACTTC.

The chain combines TRBV24-1 with TRBJ2-7; D is ambiguous. V was trimmed by 0 bases and J by 4 bases, leaving 0 bases between them. The germline gives CDR1 KGHDR, CDR2 SFDVKD. The CDR3 is made up of 11 amino acids. In DNA, the CDR3 is TGTGCCACCAGTGATTTGTACGAGCAGTACTTC. Amino acid sequence: CATSDLYEQYF.

The CDR3 region has the DNA TGTGCCAGCGCGGGGTCGGACACCGGGGAGCTGTTTTTT. This translates into CASAGSDTGELFF. V and J are TRBV6-2 or TRBV6-3 and TRBJ2-2, with D tentatively TRBD2 (6 bases). This CDR3 has 13 amino acids. V was cut by 8 bases and J by 3 bases, with 10 bases left in between. Germline values: CDR1 MNHEY, CDR2 SVGEGT.

CDR3 sequence (DNA): TGCGCCAGCAGCTTAGCCGACAGTGGCTCTGGGGCCAACGTCCTGACTTTC. It specifies CASSLADSGSGANVLTF. The chain is built from TRBV5-1 and TRBJ2-6; a weak D match, TRBD1 (5 bases). The CDR3 is made up of 17 amino acids. V was cut by 2 bases and J by 0 bases, with 12 bases left in between. CDR1 is SGHRS, CDR2 YFSETQ, per germline.

The chain combines TRBV6-6 with TRBJ1-2, with 7 bases aligning to TRBD1. This CDR3 contains 14 residues. In germline, CDR1 is MNHNY, CDR2 SVGAGI (reference sequence). V lost 7 bases to trimming and J lost 3 bases; unmatched junction nucleotides: 8. CDR3 DNA sequence: TGTGCCAGCACCCAGGGGGGAGGGGACTATGGCTACACCTTC. It yields the protein CASTQGGGDYGYTF.

This chain uses TRBV7-3 with TRBJ1-2; 9 nucleotides agree with TRBD1. The germline CDR1 and CDR2 sequences are SGHTA and FQGTGA. After removal of 3 bases from V and 0 bases from J, the junction contained 14 bases not matched to a gene. The CDR3 sequence is 19 residues long. CDR3 bases: TGTGCCAGCAGCTTCCCGCCCGCCGGGACAGGGTCCACTAACTATGGCTACACCTTC. It translates to CASSFPPAGTGSTNYGYTF.

The V gene is TRBV7-3, the J gene TRBJ2-1; 12 nucleotides line up with TRBD1. The germline gives CDR1 SGHTA, CDR2 FQGTGA. Unmatched junction bases numbered 5, after V lost 5 bases and J lost 9 bases. There are 14 residues in the CDR3. This CDR3 reads CASSRDRGHGEQFF. The CDR3, as DNA: TGTGCCAGCAGCCGGGACAGGGGGCATGGTGAGCAGTTCTTC. Looking up the rest from reference TRBV7-3 and TRBJ2-1 gives the full variable domain: GAGVSQTPSNKVTEKGKYVELRCDPISGHTALYWYRQSLGQGPEFLIYFQGTGAADDSGLPNDRFFAVRPEGSVSTLKIQRTERGDSAVYLCASSRDRGHGEQFFGPGTRLTVL.

A word on this clonotype: Germline and junction disagree at one end, which may indicate a read error. The rearrangement uses TRBV7-2 and TRBJ2-6; D not certain. The germline gives CDR1 SGHTA, CDR2 FQGNSA. This CDR3 region has 16 residues. The CDR3: CASTLTGGAGANVLTF. The CDR3 DNA sequence: TGTGCCAGCACCTTAACTGGCGGAGCTGGGGCCAACGTCCTGACTTTC.

This sequence joins TRBV5-1 and TRBJ1-1, with D possibly matching TRBD1 (6 bases). The germline V gene encodes CDR1 SGHRS and CDR2 YFSETQ. V lost 1 base and J 6 bases, leaving 16 bases between the germline ends. The CDR3 length is 15 residues. CDR3 sequence: CASSLRTGLISEAFF. The CDR3 coding sequence is TGCGCCAGCAGCTTGAGAACAGGGCTGATTTCTGAAGCTTTCTTT.

This clonotype was counted once. J is TRBJ1-1 and V is TRBV6-5; 8 nucleotides agree with TRBD1. This CDR3 is 17 amino acids long. V shed 1 base, J shed 2 bases, and the junction held 9 bases outside the gene matches. Germline CDR1 is MNHEY and CDR2 is SVGAGI. The CDR3 is CASSYYRTGQGNTEAFF. CDR3 sequence (DNA): TGTGCCAGCAGTTACTACCGAACCGGACAGGGAAACACTGAAGCTTTCTTT.